This T cell receptor (beta chain) was captured in a study of T cells after yellow fever vaccination. After removal of 6 bases from V and 7 bases from J, the junction contained 8 bases not matched to a gene. The CDR3 consists of 14 residues. Germline V lookup: CDR1 DFQATT, CDR2 SNEGSKA (reference sequence). About this clonotype itself: Antigen unknown.

General observations from the study: Booster sampling recovered most clones from primary vaccination (about 97% CD4, roughly 90% CD8).

The study made its TCR cDNA through 5'RACE template switching. That step introduced a universal primer site along with UMIs. TCRdb used MiXCR to reprocess the 5' RACE reads, holding one entry per CDR3 protein. Among 250,000 to 400,000 distinct CDR3 sequences, 4.1% were seen once, and the ten largest hold approximately 25%. The source was PBMCs, collected 5 days after the yellow fever booster vaccination. The TCR sequence derives from a man aged 18 to 29 who received the YFV17D yellow fever vaccine. The chain employs TRBV20-1 and TRBJ1-6; TRBD1 matches 8 bases. The CDR3 bases are TGCAGTGCCAAGGACAGGGTTTTGAATTCACCCCTCCACTTT. This sequence encodes CSAKDRVLNSPLHF.